Below, 11 T cell receptor beta chains from the same sample are listed, as sequenced in a study of CD8 T cells in ankylosing spondylitis. TCRdb reprocessed the 5' RACE reads via MiXCR and lists one record per CDR3 protein. The repertoire includes about 130,000 distinct CDR3 sequences, approximately 7.3% of them detected once, and around an eighth sits in the top ten. The sequenced sample consisted of blood, either unsorted or a sorted T cell fraction (not recorded which). Receptors were obtained from a female donor with ankylosing spondylitis or in good health (not recorded which).

This clonotype was seen many times. The chain uses TRBV5-1 and TRBJ2-7, with TRBD1 identical over 7 bases. V dropped 3 bases and J dropped 9; count of bases not matched to a gene: 3. The length of the CDR3 is 11 residues. Per the germline V gene, CDR1 is SGHRS and CDR2 is YFSETQ. CDR3 nucleotides: TGCGCCAGCAGCTCCACAGGGGTGCAGTACTTC. It encodes CASSSTGVQYF.

This clonotype has a count of ten or more. This chain links TRBV27 with TRBJ1-1; no reliable D call. The CDR3 is 14 residues long. V was clipped by 5 bases and J by 3 bases, with 13 bases between them. Germline V CDR1 and CDR2: MNHEY, SMNVEV (reference sequence). The CDR3 coding sequence is TGTGCCAGCAGTACCCTAATACGGGACACTGAAGCTTTCTTT. Protein sequence: CASSTLIRDTEAFF.

Ten or more counts support this clonotype. The gene calls are TRBV4-2 and TRBJ2-7, with D possibly TRBD2 on 6 matching bases. Deletions cut 2 bases from V and 3 bases from J, with 23 bases between. Germline V gives CDR1 LGHNA, CDR2 YNFKEQ. The CDR3 loop spans 18 amino acids. The DNA for the CDR3 is TGTGCCAGCAGCCAAAATAATCCCTTTTCTGGGGGAGGCTACGAGCAGTACTTC. It yields the protein CASSQNNPFSGGGYEQYF.

In this sample, this clonotype turned up many times. The chain is built from TRBV18 and TRBJ2-7; D may be TRBD1 (5 bases). Germline lookup yields CDR1 KGHSH and CDR2 LQKENI. The CDR3 runs 15 residues. V gave up 1 base and J gave up 1 base, with 11 bases separating them. CDR3 region: CASSPLGQGSYEQYF. The CDR3 region has the DNA TGTGCCAGCTCACCACTTGGTCAGGGTTCCTACGAGCAGTACTTC.

The rearrangement uses TRBV6-1 and TRBJ2-1; the match to TRBD1 covers 10 bases. Germline lookup yields CDR1 MNHNS and CDR2 SASEGT. The CDR3 consists of 14 residues. After removal of 7 bases from V and 7 bases from J, the junction contained 7 bases not matched to a gene. CDR3 loop: CASIAGQGKNEQFF. In DNA, the CDR3 is TGTGCCAGCATCGCGGGACAGGGGAAGAATGAGCAGTTCTTC.

This clonotype was observed at least ten times. The rearrangement joins TRBV29-1 to TRBJ2-3; D uncertain. V lost 8 bases and J 0 bases, leaving 15 bases between the germline ends. Germline CDR1 is SQVTM and CDR2 is ANQGSEA. There are 14 residues in the CDR3. The CDR3 sequence: CSLRPDISTDTQYF. DNA of the CDR3: TGCAGCCTGAGGCCAGATATTAGCACAGATACGCAGTATTTT.

This clonotype occurred many times. This chain links TRBV4-1 with TRBJ1-5; D is unresolved. This CDR3 contains 14 residues. CDR1 and CDR2 from the germline V gene are MGHRA and YSYEKL. Deletions cut 1 base from V and 3 bases from J, with 7 bases between. The CDR3 is CASSQGPLNQPQHF. As DNA, the CDR3 is TGCGCCAGCAGCCAAGGACCGCTCAATCAGCCCCAGCATTTT.

The sample holds many counts of this clonotype. The chain recombines TRBV12-3 or TRBV12-4 with TRBJ1-2, with TRBD1 identical over 7 bases. Trimming at V came to 6 bases and at J to 1 base, leaving 5 bases not matched to a gene. The CDR3 runs 14 residues. CDR3 DNA: TGTGCCAGCAGACTGGGACAGTTTAACTATGGCTACACCTTC. Amino acids: CASRLGQFNYGYTF.

Ten or more counts support this clonotype. The chain has TRBV12-3 or TRBV12-4 and TRBJ2-1, with 10 bases identical to TRBD1. V lost 8 bases to trimming and J lost 2 bases; unmatched junction nucleotides: 3. This CDR3 is 14 amino acids long. CDR3 coding DNA: TGTGCCAGCGAGGACAGGGGGACCTACAATGAGCAGTTCTTC. It codes for CASEDRGTYNEQFF.

Points on this clonotype: A much larger clone lies one base from this, so it may be a read error. The chain recombines TRBV12-3 or TRBV12-4 with TRBJ2-1; possible D gene TRBD2, 6 bases. The CDR3 covers 15 residues. As DNA, the CDR3 is TGTGCCAGCAGTCCACGGGGGAGCTCCCACAATGAGCAGTTCTTC. Translation gives CASSPRGSSHNEQFF.

The J gene is TRBJ1-6, the V gene TRBV7-9, with D hard to call. There are 15 residues in the CDR3. In germline, CDR1 is SEHNR, CDR2 FQNEAQ (reference sequence). V lost 5 bases, J lost 6 bases, and 14 bases lay in between. The CDR3 DNA reads TGTGCCAGCAGCCTCAGCCCAGCAACTAATTCACCCCTCCACTTT. It codes for CASSLSPATNSPLHF.